This entry lists 30 T cell receptor beta chains sequenced from one sample in a study of vaccination effects on CD4 cells after COVID-19. TCRdb keeps only in-frame clones here, not all; method: immunoSEQ multiplex PCR. The sample lists under 30,000 clones, over 65% seen once, with approximately 21% in the top ten. These TCRs' antigens remain unknown. Using viral peptide pools, the ViraFEST assay grew out antigen-specific CD4+ T cells prior to sequencing. Having been cultured for 10 days, the cells underwent CD4+ T cell isolation. Nobody among the vaccine recipients had prior SARS-CoV-2 infection (nucleocapsid antibodies were negative). The source was CD4+ T cells from PBMCs cultured with HCoV-NL63 spike peptides, collected before COVID-19 vaccination. Source of these receptors: a human donor who received a COVID-19 vaccine.

Only a few counts were recorded for this clone. The chain couples TRBV18 to TRBJ1-3; D gene uncertain. Looked up from germline, CDR1 is KGHSH and CDR2 is LQKENI. V lost 1 base and J 2 bases, leaving 6 bases between the germline ends. This CDR3 region has 14 residues. The CDR3 region is CASSPQGTGNTIYF. The CDR3 nucleotides read TGTGCCAGCTCACCACAGGGAACTGGAAACACCATATATTTT.

The J gene is TRBJ1-6, the V gene TRBV6-6, with unresolved D. The germline gives CDR1 MNHNY, CDR2 SVGAGI (reference sequence). This CDR3 has 12 amino acids. V was shortened by 5 bases and J by 6 bases, with 5 bases between the two germline ends. The CDR3 loop reads CASSLVNSPLHF. DNA for the CDR3: TGTGCCAGCAGTCTTGTTAATTCACCCCTCCACTTT.

The V call is TRBV20-1, the J call TRBJ1-2, with 9 bases identical to TRBD1. Germline V gene data show CDR1 as DFQATT and CDR2 as SNEGSKA (reference sequence). J was trimmed by 4 bases and V by 6 bases; bases with no gene match: 0. The CDR3 runs to 11 residues. The CDR3 DNA sequence: TGCAGTGCGACAGGGGGCTATGGCTACACCTTC. As protein: CSATGGYGYTF.

This clone occurred once. The chain uses TRBV6-2 or TRBV6-3 and TRBJ1-1; 8 positions agree with TRBD1. Germline-derived CDR1 and CDR2 are MNHEY and SVGEGT. The V and J ends lost 4 bases and 4 bases, in that order; junction bases with no gene match: 5. This CDR3 is built from 14 residues. The DNA of the CDR3 is TGTGCCAGCAGTTTCGACAGGGGTTCCACTGAAGCTTTCTTT. It is translated as CASSFDRGSTEAFF.

The chain has TRBV5-6 and TRBJ1-1; tentatively, D is TRBD1 (5 bases). V lost 1 base and J lost 1, with 8 bases in between. Germline V gene data show CDR1 as SGHDT and CDR2 as YYEEEE. CDR3 length: 14 residues. CDR3 sequence (DNA): TGTGCCAGCAGCTTGTGGGGGAAGAACACTGAAGCTTTCTTT. Translation gives CASSLWGKNTEAFF.

This chain connects TRBV30 to TRBJ1-2, with no clear D. V was trimmed by 0 bases and J by 7 bases, leaving 21 bases between them. Germline CDR1 GTSNPN, CDR2 SVGIG (reference sequence). The CDR3 sequence is 16 residues long. The CDR3: CAWSVSWVSSGRGYTF. Written as DNA, the CDR3 is TGTGCCTGGAGTGTATCTTGGGTGTCGTCCGGGCGTGGCTACACCTTC.

On this clone itself: One end of the junction fails to match germline, which may point to a read error. V usage is TRBV7-9 and J usage is TRBJ2-2; D gene uncertain. The CDR3 covers 13 residues. CDR1 is SEHNR and CDR2 is FQNEAQ in the germline V gene (reference sequence). CDR3 DNA sequence: TGTGCCACCAGCACCTCGAGATCCGGGGAGCTGTTTTTT. Amino acid sequence: CATSTSRSGELFF.

The chain links TRBV6-2 or TRBV6-3 to TRBJ2-1, with 8 bases identical to TRBD1. Germline CDR1 and CDR2: MNHEY and SVGEGT. V lost 5 bases to trimming and J lost 10 bases; unmatched junction nucleotides: 4. There are 12 residues in the CDR3. This CDR3 reads CASSQDRVEQFF. CDR3 nucleotides: TGTGCCAGCAGTCAGGACAGGGTGGAGCAGTTCTTC.

The chain's CDR3 is CASSPLGQGAKDEQFF. CDR3 nucleotides: TGTGCCAGCTCACCACTCGGACAGGGGGCTAAAGATGAGCAGTTCTTC. This chain links TRBV18 with TRBJ2-1; 11 nucleotides line up with TRBD1. V was pared by 1 base and J by 8 bases, with 7 bases of the junction left unmatched. This CDR3 spans 16 amino acids. Germline CDR1 reads KGHSH; CDR2 reads LQKENI.

This sequence joins TRBV27 and TRBJ2-7; D is undetermined. This CDR3 is built from 15 residues. The V and J ends lost 3 bases and 1 base respectively, with 13 bases between them. Germline CDR1 is MNHEY and CDR2 is SMNVEV (reference sequence). Here the CDR3 DNA reads TGTGCCAGCAGTTTCCATCCGGCAGCTTCCTACGAGCAGTACTTC. Translation: CASSFHPAASYEQYF.

The chain uses TRBV30 and TRBJ2-1; D remains unclear. CDR3 length: 13 residues. Per germline, CDR1 GTSNPN and CDR2 SVGIG (reference sequence). The V end was cut by 0 bases, the J end by 2 bases, with 5 bases between. The CDR3 loop is CAWSVPPYNEQFF. The CDR3 DNA reads as TGTGCCTGGAGTGTGCCACCCTACAATGAGCAGTTCTTC.

This clone appeared once. The rearrangement uses TRBV6-5 and TRBJ1-5, with 8 bases lining up with TRBD1. V lost 11 bases to trimming and J lost 7 bases; unmatched junction nucleotides: 7. The CDR3 covers 12 residues. The germline V gene has CDR1 MNHEY and CDR2 SVGAGI. For the CDR3, the DNA is TGTGCCTCAGGACAGGGAGGACAGCCCCAGCATTTT. It specifies CASGQGGQPQHF.

This chain uses TRBV3-1 (or the pseudogene TRBV3-2) with TRBJ2-3; 14 positions agree with TRBD2. CDR1 and CDR2 (germline): LGHDT, YNNKEL (reference sequence). Germline trimming cut 4 bases from V and 4 bases from J; bases unmatched to any gene: 7. The CDR3 runs to 17 residues. CDR3 DNA: TGTGCCAGCAGCCCCGGGACTAGCGGGAGTAGGGCAGATACGCAGTATTTT. It translates to CASSPGTSGSRADTQYF.

The chain links TRBV5-6 to TRBJ2-6; a possible D gene is TRBD1 (6 bases). There are 18 residues in the CDR3. Germline V gene sequence: CDR1 SGHDT, CDR2 YYEEEE. Deletions cut 1 base from V and 3 bases from J, with 17 bases between. The CDR3 bases are TGTGCCAGCAGCTTGATGGGCAGGGGTATGAGTGGGGCCAACGTCCTGACTTTC. Translation gives CASSLMGRGMSGANVLTF.

This clone appeared a single time. The J gene is TRBJ1-6, the V gene TRBV18; D might be TRBD1 (5 bases). V gave up 3 bases and J gave up 7 bases, with 16 bases separating them. CDR1 is KGHSH, CDR2 LQKENI, per germline. The CDR3 is 16 residues long. CDR3 sequence reads: CASSPTWDRDNSPLHF. CDR3 DNA: TGTGCCAGCTCACCCACATGGGACCGAGACAATTCACCCCTCCACTTT.

The rearrangement joins TRBV12-3 or TRBV12-4 to TRBJ2-3; D gene ambiguous. The ends were cut back, 3 bases at V and 6 bases at J, with 10 bases in the middle. There are 13 residues in the CDR3. The CDR3 loop reads CASSFLESDTQYF. CDR3 in DNA: TGTGCCAGCAGTTTTCTAGAGTCCGATACGCAGTATTTT.

In its sample, this clone was seen a few times. The CDR3 reads CASSQAGTSYEQYF. The CDR3 DNA sequence: TGTGCCAGCAGTCAAGCAGGGACTTCCTACGAGCAGTACTTC. V gene TRBV7-9 combines with J gene TRBJ2-7; maybe TRBD2 (6 bases). The germline gives CDR1 SEHNR, CDR2 FQNEAQ (reference sequence). The CDR3 contains 14 residues. V lost 6 bases and J 1 base, leaving 13 bases between the germline ends.

This chain links TRBV5-8 with TRBJ2-7, with TRBD2 identical over 12 bases. The V gene end was trimmed by 6 bases and the J gene end by 3 bases; junction bases not matched to a gene: 4. Germline assignment: CDR1 SGHTS and CDR2 YDEGEE. The CDR3 has 14 amino acids. The CDR3 coding sequence is TGTGCCAGCATCAAGGGACTAGCGGGCTACGAGCAGTACTTC. This sequence encodes CASIKGLAGYEQYF.

This chain connects TRBV20-1 to TRBJ1-2, with 8 positions matching TRBD1. Germline V gene lookup returns CDR1 DFQATT and CDR2 SNEGSKA (reference sequence). There are 9 residues in the CDR3. CDR3 region: CSPDRDYTF. CDR3 nucleotide sequence: TGCAGCCCGGACAGGGACTACACCTTC.

This chain joins TRBV6-5 and TRBJ2-7, with TRBD1 matching 9 bases. The CDR3 runs 13 residues. Germline assignment: CDR1 MNHEY and CDR2 SVGAGI. Germline trimming cut 2 bases from V and 6 bases from J; bases unmatched to any gene: 2. DNA for the CDR3: TGTGCCAGCAGTTACAGGACAGGGGCCGAGCAGTACTTC. Protein product: CASSYRTGAEQYF.

Only a few counts were recorded for this clone. V usage is TRBV6-2 or TRBV6-3 and J usage is TRBJ2-6; 9 bases are a match to TRBD2. CDR1 MNHEY and CDR2 SVGEGT come from the germline V gene. The ends lost 5 bases at V and 0 bases at J; junction bases unmatched: 8. The CDR3 runs 18 residues. The CDR3 coding sequence is TGTGCCAGCAGTGACGCTCTAGCGGGGAGCTCTGGGGCCAACGTCCTGACTTTC. Translated: CASSDALAGSSGANVLTF.

V gene TRBV14 combines with J gene TRBJ1-1; D is unclear. Trimming shortened V by 1 base and J by 2 bases, and 11 bases separated the two germline ends. This CDR3 has 15 amino acids. Germline loops: CDR1 SGHDN, CDR2 FVKESK. The CDR3 bases are TGTGCCAGCAGCCAAGGGGGATGGGAAAACACTGAAGCTTTCTTT. It is translated as CASSQGGWENTEAFF.

The V call is TRBV4-3, the J call TRBJ1-2; D is unclear. The V end lost 0 bases, the J end lost 4 bases, and 9 bases lay between the germline ends. The CDR3 sequence is 14 residues long. The germline gives CDR1 LGHNA, CDR2 YSLEER. The CDR3 bases are TGCGCCAGCAGCCAAGATCGCGCTGCCTATGGCTACACCTTC. Its translation: CASSQDRAAYGYTF.

J is TRBJ2-7 and V is TRBV6-6, with D possibly being TRBD1 (5 bases). This CDR3 is 14 amino acids long. Trimming left V 8 bases short and J 4 bases short, with 18 bases between. Germline V lookup: CDR1 MNHNY, CDR2 SVGAGI (reference sequence). CDR3 residues: CASEVQGASYEQYF. CDR3 DNA sequence: TGTGCCAGCGAGGTCCAGGGTGCCTCGTACGAGCAGTACTTC.

V gene TRBV13 combines with J gene TRBJ2-1; D might be TRBD2 (5 bases). Germline V gives CDR1 PRHDT, CDR2 FYEKMQ (reference sequence). CDR3 length: 18 residues. With 0 bases removed from V and 6 bases from J, the gap between germline ends came to 21 bases. CDR3 sequence: CASSLGLPQPREGNEQFF. CDR3 bases: TGTGCCAGCAGCTTAGGGCTTCCCCAGCCCCGCGAGGGCAATGAGCAGTTCTTC.

This clone is labeled medium-sized (0.01 to 0.1%). V is TRBV6-6 and J is TRBJ2-3; 12 bases align to TRBD2. CDR1 and CDR2 from the germline V gene are MNHNY and SVGAGI (reference sequence). CDR3 size: 16 residues. V lost 6 bases to trimming and J lost 7 bases; unmatched junction nucleotides: 11. The CDR3 sequence is CASSFKTSGGGHTQYF. CDR3 sequence (DNA): TGTGCCAGCAGCTTTAAGACTAGCGGGGGAGGACATACGCAGTATTTT.

This rearrangement joins TRBV18 to TRBJ2-7; D may be TRBD2 (7 bases). V lost 3 bases and J 1 base, leaving 13 bases between the germline ends. This CDR3 has 15 amino acids. Per the germline V gene, CDR1 is KGHSH and CDR2 is LQKENI. In DNA form, the CDR3 reads TGTGCCAGCTCACCGGGGGGCGGGAGTTCCTACGAGCAGTACTTC. Its translation is CASSPGGGSSYEQYF.

V gene TRBV29-1 combines with J gene TRBJ2-1, with D tentatively TRBD2 (5 bases). Deletions cut 5 bases from V and 8 bases from J, with 13 bases between. Germline loops: CDR1 SQVTM, CDR2 ANQGSEA. This CDR3 has 12 residues. The CDR3 reads CSVRRGWDEQFF. Here the CDR3 DNA reads TGCAGCGTTCGTCGAGGGTGGGATGAGCAGTTCTTC.

This clone has just one count. The chain has TRBV15 and TRBJ1-1; D not certain. Germline assignment: CDR1 LNHNV and CDR2 YYDKDF (reference sequence). The CDR3 sequence is 16 residues long. V was pared by 0 bases and J by 0 bases, with 11 bases between. The CDR3 DNA follows: TGTGCCACCAGCAGAGATGCGTGGGGAGTGAACACTGAAGCTTTCTTT. Amino acid sequence: CATSRDAWGVNTEAFF.

The chain recombines TRBV28 with TRBJ2-1; 7 bases are a match to TRBD2. The CDR3 is 15 residues long. Germline-derived CDR1 and CDR2 are MDHEN and SYDVKM. After removal of 8 bases from V and 7 bases from J, the junction contained 14 bases not matched to a gene. CDR3 protein: CASRTPSGARNEQFF. In DNA form, the CDR3 reads TGTGCCAGCCGGACCCCTAGCGGAGCAAGAAATGAGCAGTTCTTC.